A single sample is the source of the 24 T cell receptor beta chains below, sequenced in a study of vaccination and CD4 T cells after COVID-19. Sequencing of DNA taken from cultured CD4+ T cells relied on the Oncomine TCR Beta short-read assay. TCRdb recomputed calls from the PCR reads with MiXCR, one row per CDR3 protein. The table records around 17,000 distinct CDR3 sequences, more than 40% of them present only once. Time point given: late sampling 161 to 241 days after vaccination in three convalescent patients. Specified treatment: roughly 10-day PBMC culture with coronavirus spike peptide pools or control peptides (ViraFEST assay). Their recognized antigens are unknown. The source was CD4+ T cells from blood, cultured in vitro, collected about 7 months after SARS-CoV-2 vaccination. Receptors originate from a human donor who had recovered from COVID-19.

With regard to this clonotype: One end of the junction varies from germline; a read error may be responsible. This rearrangement joins TRBV20-1 to TRBJ2-3; 7 bases are shared with TRBD2. Looked up from germline, CDR1 is DFQATT and CDR2 is SNEGSKA (reference sequence). This CDR3 is 11 amino acids long. CDR3 coding DNA: TGCGGTGCGGGGGATACAGATACGCAGTATTTT. Protein sequence: CGAGDTDTQYF.

This chain joins TRBV7-2 and TRBJ2-3; 11 bases match TRBD2. The junction had 3 bases not matched to a gene; V was cut back by 4 bases and J by 3 bases. This CDR3 has 15 residues. Per germline, CDR1 SGHTA and CDR2 FQGNSA. The CDR3 region has the DNA TGTGCCAGCAGCTCACGACTAGCGGGGACAGATACGCAGTATTTT. Translating it yields CASSSRLAGTDTQYF.

The CDR3: CASTGTSSGNTIYF. CDR3 DNA sequence: TGTGCCAGCACAGGCACGAGCTCTGGAAACACCATATATTTT. V usage is TRBV6-1 and J usage is TRBJ1-3; D is unresolved. With 7 bases removed from V and 0 bases from J, the gap between germline ends came to 10 bases. Germline CDR1 and CDR2: MNHNS and SASEGT. The CDR3 runs to 14 residues.

This clonotype was detected a few times. This rearrangement joins TRBV20-1 to TRBJ1-1; 11 positions agree with TRBD1. Germline V lookup: CDR1 DFQATT, CDR2 SNEGSKA (reference sequence). CDR3 length equals 15 residues. J gave up 5 bases and V 5 bases, and 10 bases lay outside the gene matches. The CDR3 sequence: CSASNPGQGGTEAFF. CDR3 DNA: TGCAGTGCTTCGAACCCGGGACAGGGGGGAACTGAAGCTTTCTTT.

The rearrangement joins TRBV20-1 to TRBJ2-1; possibly TRBD2 for D (6 bases). Looked up from germline, CDR1 is DFQATT and CDR2 is SNEGSKA (reference sequence). The CDR3 length is 14 residues. V was clipped by 4 bases and J by 4 bases, with 14 bases between them. CDR3 sequence: CSAKALAEYNEQFF. The CDR3 DNA reads as TGCAGTGCTAAGGCATTAGCGGAATACAATGAGCAGTTCTTC.

V usage is TRBV7-6 and J usage is TRBJ2-7; TRBD1 is a possible D gene (5 bases). The V and J ends lost 4 bases and 3 bases respectively, with 10 bases between them. This CDR3 is built from 13 residues. Germline assignment: CDR1 SGHVS and CDR2 FNYEAQ. The CDR3: CASSSQGFYEQYF. CDR3 in DNA: TGTGCCAGCAGCTCTCAGGGTTTCTACGAGCAGTACTTC.

This clonotype was observed a few times. The J gene is TRBJ1-2, the V gene TRBV7-3, with 8 bases that match TRBD1. The CDR3 runs 15 residues. After removal of 5 bases from V and 8 bases from J, the junction contained 13 bases not matched to a gene. Looked up from germline, CDR1 is SGHTA and CDR2 is FQGTGA. The CDR3 DNA is TGTGCCAGCAGCACCGGACAGGGCACCGCGAGCGGCTACACCTTC. Translated, it gives CASSTGQGTASGYTF.

This chain uses TRBV6-7 with TRBJ1-5; no firm D call. TRBV6-7 carries the ORF label, with uncertain function. The ends were cut back, 6 bases at V and 13 bases at J, with 16 bases in the middle. The CDR3 sequence is 12 residues long. The CDR3 region is CASRRTSLTQHF. CDR3 in DNA: TGTGCCAGCAGGCGGACCAGCCTAACGCAGCATTTT.

The chain links TRBV7-8 to TRBJ2-3; 9 bases match TRBD2. The germline V gene has CDR1 SGHVS and CDR2 FQNEAQ. Trimming at V came to 4 bases and at J to 9 bases, leaving 14 bases not matched to a gene. This CDR3 region has 16 residues. CDR3 sequence (DNA): TGTGCCAGCAGCTCATTAGCGGGGGAGACCGAGGGAACGCAGTATTTT. This gives the protein CASSSLAGETEGTQYF.

A few counts support this clonotype. The chain combines TRBV15 with TRBJ2-5; 8 positions agree with TRBD1. Germline CDR1 and CDR2: LNHNV and YYDKDF (reference sequence). V lost 8 bases to trimming and J lost 5 bases; unmatched junction nucleotides: 10. The CDR3 length is 14 residues. CDR3 in amino acids: CATSPGQERETQYF. The CDR3 DNA is TGTGCCACCTCTCCGGGACAGGAAAGGGAGACCCAGTACTTC.

The chain links TRBV7-2 to TRBJ2-1; 9 nucleotides match TRBD2. Unmatched junction bases numbered 9, after V lost 8 bases and J lost 4 bases. The CDR3 extends over 15 amino acids. Germline lookup yields CDR1 SGHTA and CDR2 FQGNSA. CDR3 region: CASGTWREGYNEQFF. The CDR3 bases are TGTGCCAGCGGCACGTGGCGGGAGGGGTACAATGAGCAGTTCTTC.

V is TRBV18 and J is TRBJ2-7, with D perhaps matching TRBD2 (7 bases). Germline-derived CDR1 and CDR2 are KGHSH and LQKENI. Trimming shortened V by 3 bases and J by 1 base, and 10 bases separated the two germline ends. This CDR3 has 14 residues. CDR3 in DNA: TGTGCCAGCTCACCGGGGGGGGCGTCCTACGAGCAGTACTTC. Its protein product is CASSPGGASYEQYF.

The chain links TRBV6-5 to TRBJ2-7; maybe TRBD1 (6 bases). Germline assignment: CDR1 MNHEY and CDR2 SVGAGI. The V gene lost 2 bases and the J gene lost 2 bases, with 13 bases spanning the gap. There are 15 residues in the CDR3. As DNA, the CDR3 is TGTGCCAGCAGTTACATCCGAGCAGGGGCCTACGAGCAGTACTTC. As protein: CASSYIRAGAYEQYF.

The V and J genes are TRBV14 and TRBJ2-3; D unclear. The CDR3 contains 14 residues. Trimming cost V 2 bases and J 5 bases, with 11 bases left between them. Germline V gene lookup returns CDR1 SGHDN and CDR2 FVKESK. The DNA of the CDR3 is TGTGCCAGCAGCCAATCGTGGCCGGGAGATACGCAGTATTTT. Translation gives CASSQSWPGDTQYF.

The chain combines TRBV6-1 with TRBJ2-7, with TRBD1 identical over 10 bases. In germline, CDR1 is MNHNS, CDR2 SASEGT. Unmatched junction bases numbered 5, after V lost 6 bases and J lost 3 bases. CDR3 length equals 14 residues. Here the CDR3 DNA reads TGTGCCAGCAGACCGACAGGGGGCGGCTACGAGCAGTACTTC. Protein product: CASRPTGGGYEQYF.

The V call is TRBV20-1, the J call TRBJ2-5; a possible D gene is TRBD1 (6 bases). CDR3 length: 14 residues. CDR1 DFQATT and CDR2 SNEGSKA come from the germline V gene (reference sequence). The V end was cut by 0 bases, the J end by 2 bases, with 10 bases between. The CDR3 reads CSARDRRGQETQYF. The CDR3 region has the DNA TGCAGTGCTAGAGATCGCAGGGGACAAGAGACCCAGTACTTC.

The gene calls are TRBV20-1 and TRBJ2-5; 13 nucleotides agree with TRBD2. V trimming: 6 bases; J trimming: 0 bases; junction bases outside the gene matches: 10. Per the germline V gene, CDR1 is DFQATT and CDR2 is SNEGSKA (reference sequence). This CDR3 contains 17 residues. The CDR3, as DNA: TGCAGTGCCAGGTCGACTAGCGGGGGGACATACCAAGAGACCCAGTACTTC. Encoded protein: CSARSTSGGTYQETQYF.

The genes are TRBV20-1 and TRBJ2-5, with TRBD2 matching 10 bases. The CDR3 runs to 15 residues. Germline V gives CDR1 DFQATT, CDR2 SNEGSKA (reference sequence). The trim removed 3 bases at V and 5 bases at J, leaving 9 bases unmatched. CDR3 bases: TGCAGTGCTAGGGGGGGACTAGCGAACGTGGAGACCCAGTACTTC. It specifies CSARGGLANVETQYF.

V usage is TRBV20-1 and J usage is TRBJ2-3; 15 bases agree with TRBD2. Trimming cost V 3 bases and J 1 base; bases outside gene matches: 2. This CDR3 has 16 amino acids. Germline-derived CDR1 and CDR2 are DFQATT and SNEGSKA (reference sequence). CDR3: CSASGLAGGGTDTQYF. CDR3 bases: TGCAGTGCTAGTGGACTAGCGGGAGGGGGCACAGATACGCAGTATTTT.

The chain uses TRBV5-1 and TRBJ1-2, with TRBD1 identical over 8 bases. This CDR3 has 15 amino acids. Germline CDR1 is SGHRS and CDR2 is YFSETQ. Unmatched junction bases numbered 12, after V lost 4 bases and J lost 7 bases. The CDR3 loop is CASSGYRGARGGYTF. The DNA for the CDR3 is TGCGCCAGCAGCGGCTACAGGGGGGCTCGTGGTGGCTACACCTTC. The complete variable domain, with remaining parts taken from reference TRBV5-1 and TRBJ1-2, reads KAGVTQTPRYLIKTRGQQVTLSCSPISGHRSVSWYQQTPGQGLQFLFEYFSETQRNKGNFPGRFSGRQFSNSRSEMNVSTLELGDSALYLCASSGYRGARGGYTFGSGTRLTVV.

The chain links TRBV4-3 to TRBJ2-3, with 9 bases lining up with TRBD2. This CDR3 region has 18 residues. V was pared by 8 bases and J by 1 base, with 16 bases of the junction left unmatched. The germline V gene encodes CDR1 LGHNA and CDR2 YSLEER. The CDR3 nucleotides are TGCGCCAGCTCCCGCTCACTAGCGGGCACTGGGGGCACAGATACGCAGTATTTT. Amino acids: CASSRSLAGTGGTDTQYF.

This clonotype was observed a few times. The rearrangement joins TRBV7-9 to TRBJ1-1; D remains ambiguous. Trimming took off 4 bases at V and 0 bases at J, with 9 bases between the two ends. CDR1 and CDR2 from the germline V gene are SEHNR and FQNEAQ (reference sequence). The CDR3 is made up of 14 amino acids. The CDR3 DNA sequence: TGTGCCAGCAGCTCTGACATTCTGAACACTGAAGCTTTCTTT. This gives the protein CASSSDILNTEAFF.

The count of this clonotype is one. This CDR3 is CASSQDVWGYLSNQPQHF. The CDR3 coding sequence is TGCGCCAGCAGCCAAGACGTATGGGGGTACCTCAGCAATCAGCCCCAGCATTTT. This chain links TRBV4-3 with TRBJ1-5; perhaps TRBD1 as D (5 bases). The CDR3 length is 18 residues. Trimming removed 0 bases from V and 1 base from J, with 16 bases in between. The germline V gene has CDR1 LGHNA and CDR2 YSLEER.

A few counts support this clonotype. The rearrangement joins TRBV7-2 to TRBJ1-2, with 10 bases fitting TRBD1. The CDR3 has 17 residues. Losses at the gene ends were 0 bases for V and 2 bases for J; bases not matched to a gene: 6. CDR1 SGHTA and CDR2 FQGNSA come from the germline V gene. The CDR3 DNA reads as TGTGCCAGCAGCTTAGCGGCTCCGGGACAGGGGAACTATGGCTACACCTTC. This codes for CASSLAAPGQGNYGYTF.